These 4 T cell receptor beta chains were sequenced from one sample in a study of T cell clonality in common variable immunodeficiency. Notes on the study in general: Reportedly, TCR beta sequences from common variable immunodeficiency showed fewer deletions and N-nucleotide insertions.

No antigen has been assigned to these receptors. The data were produced by immunoSEQ multiplex PCR, yet TCRdb's version contains in-frame clones alone and is incomplete. Observed in the sample are 25,000 to 30,000 clones, none of them singletons. The sequencing sample was made of peripheral blood mononuclear cells. The receptors originated from a human donor with common variable immunodeficiency.

This clone was recorded at least ten times. The CDR3 is cut off 3 residues early in the read; its end comes from the germline J gene. The gene calls are TRBV7-2 and TRBJ2-5, with D possibly matching TRBD2 (6 bases). The ends were cut back, 4 bases at V and 5 bases at J, with 17 bases in the middle. The CDR3 loop spans 15 amino acids. The germline CDR1 and CDR2 sequences are SGHTA and FQGNSA. The CDR3 is CASSSTSGVGETQYF. The part of the CDR3 DNA that was read is TGTGCCAGCAGCTCAACGTCGGGGGTTGGGGAGACC.

A few counts support this clone. The DNA read from the CDR3 is TGCGCCAGCAGCTTGGGAGATGGACAGGGTGAGACC. Its translation: CASSLGDGQGET. The entire CDR3 is CASSLGDGQGETQYF. The chain carries TRBV5-1 and TRBJ2-5; 8 bases match TRBD1. Read data end 3 residues before the CDR3 end; the end is taken from the germline J gene. Trimming took 0 bases from V and 5 from J; bases not matched to a gene: 6. The CDR3 extends over 15 amino acids. Germline lookup yields CDR1 SGHRS and CDR2 YFSETQ.

In its sample, this clone was seen many times. The CDR3 extends 3 residues past the end of the read, so its final part is completed from the germline J gene. V is TRBV9 and J is TRBJ2-7; 16 bases are shared with TRBD2. The CDR3 has 18 residues. Germline V lookup: CDR1 SGDLS, CDR2 YYNGEE. The V and J ends lost 3 bases and 3 bases, in that order; junction bases with no gene match: 9. The DNA read from the CDR3 is TGTGCCAGCAGCGCGGGACTAGCGGGAGGGCCTGGGTACTACGAG. Its translation: CASSAGLAGGPGYYE. The full CDR3 reads CASSAGLAGGPGYYEQYF.

As to this clone: Read data end 3 residues before the CDR3 end; the end is taken from the germline J gene. The chain uses TRBV20-1 and TRBJ2-1; 9 bases match TRBD2. Losses at the gene ends were 1 base for V and 3 bases for J; bases not matched to a gene: 7. The germline V gene encodes CDR1 DFQATT and CDR2 SNEGSKA (reference sequence). This CDR3 has 16 amino acids. The CDR3: CSARGLAGGHYNEQFF. The sequenced CDR3 bases are TGCAGTGCTAGAGGTCTGGCGGGGGGGCACTACAATGAG.